These T cell receptor beta chains were read from a single sample in a study of post-analysis software for immune sequencing data. MiXCR was run by TCRdb on the PCR reads, yielding one entry per CDR3 protein. This table has approximately 260,000 distinct CDR3 sequences, 35% to 45% appearing once. Sample: blood. These receptors were obtained from a girl aged 10-17 years with multiple sclerosis. Both conserved end residues are part of each CDR3. The D gene is left open where the match is weak. Some rows have no size entry. The others give once, few or many, or a class for an expanded clone.

CDR3nt	CDR3aa	d_gene	j_gene	abundance	v_gene
TGTGCCAGCAGTTTGTCACCCCAAGAGACCCAGTACTTC	CASSLSPQETQYF	-	TRBJ2-5	many	TRBV12-3/TRBV12-4
TGTGCCAGCAGCAGTCCAGCGACCTACGAGCAGTACTTC	CASSSPATYEQYF	-	TRBJ2-7	-	TRBV28
TGTGCCAGCAGCTCGAACTCGGGAGACTATGGCTACACCTTC	CASSSNSGDYGYTF	-	TRBJ1-2	few	TRBV7-8
TGCAGTGCTAAAATTAGCGGGGAAGAGCAGTACTTC	CSAKISGEEQYF	TRBD2	TRBJ2-7	-	TRBV20-1
TGCGCCAGCAGCCAACTCAGGGGCAGCTCCTACAATGAGCAGTTCTTC	CASSQLRGSSYNEQFF	-	TRBJ2-1	many	TRBV4-1
TGCGCCAGCAGCCAAGTAGGGCAGGTTGATCAGCCCCAGCATTTT	CASSQVGQVDQPQHF	-	TRBJ1-5	-	TRBV4-1
TGTGCCATCAATGGGTCGACGGAGAGCAGACCTCCTAGCAATCAGCCCCAGCATTTT	CAINGSTESRPPSNQPQHF	-	TRBJ1-5	many	TRBV10-3
TGTGCCAGCACAAGGTCCTATAATTCACCCCTCCACTTT	CASTRSYNSPLHF	-	TRBJ1-6	many	TRBV6-5
TGTGCCAGCAGTCAGGACCCTAGCTCCTACAATGAGCAGTTCTTC	CASSQDPSSYNEQFF	-	TRBJ2-1	many	TRBV12-3/TRBV12-4
TGTGCCAGCAGCCGAAACTTAGGACTAGCGGGAGACAATGAGCAGTACTTC	CASSRNLGLAGDNEQYF	TRBD2	TRBJ2-5	-	TRBV3-1
TGTGCCAGCAGCCCCGGGACTAGCGGGGTGGAGACCCAGTACTTC	CASSPGTSGVETQYF	TRBD2	TRBJ2-5	-	TRBV6-2/TRBV6-3
TGTGCCATCAGTGAACAACGCACCGGGGGACATCGAGCTTTATCCTACGAGCAGTACTTC	CAISEQRTGGHRALSYEQYF	-	TRBJ2-7	few	TRBV10-3
TGTGCCAGCAGCCGTAGGAGCGGGAGGGCCCTCAATGAGCAGTTCTTC	CASSRRSGRALNEQFF	TRBD2	TRBJ2-1	-	TRBV3-1
TGCAGTGCTAGCGTGACTAGCCGCAATGAGCAGTTCTTC	CSASVTSRNEQFF	TRBD2	TRBJ2-1	many	TRBV20-1
TGCAGTGCCTCGCCCTCGACTAGCGGGAGTAAGACCCAGTACTTC	CSASPSTSGSKTQYF	TRBD2	TRBJ2-5	-	TRBV20-1
TGCAGCGGAAGACTGACGAACACTGAAGCTTTCTTT	CSGRLTNTEAFF	-	TRBJ1-1	many	TRBV29-1
TGTGCCAGCAGTTTAGGGGTCCCCAATGAGCAGTTCTTC	CASSLGVPNEQFF	-	TRBJ2-1	few	TRBV27
TGCAGTGCTAGTACTAGATTAAATAGCAATCAGCCCCAGCATTTT	CSASTRLNSNQPQHF	-	TRBJ1-5	-	TRBV20-1
TGTGCCAGCAGCGCTAGCGAGGGACCTACGCAGTATTTT	CASSASEGPTQYF	-	TRBJ2-3	many	TRBV7-9
TGTGCCAGCAGGGGCACAGGATCGACCTATAATTCACCCCTCCACTTT	CASRGTGSTYNSPLHF	-	TRBJ1-6	many	TRBV5-6
TGTGCCAGCAGCTTAGCCCGGACCGAAATGCGACAGGGGGCCGGGGGAACCACTGAAGCTTTCTTT	CASSLARTEMRQGAGGTTEAFF	TRBD1	TRBJ1-1	few	TRBV7-6
TGTGCCAGCAGATTAGCGGGAGGGAACCACGAGCAGTACTTC	CASRLAGGNHEQYF	TRBD2	TRBJ2-7	-	TRBV6-5
TGTGCCAGCAGCTGGCGGGACGGAGATGAAGCTTTCTTT	CASSWRDGDEAFF	-	TRBJ1-1	-	TRBV3-1
TGCAGTGCTGGGACAGAGACCTCGGGGGAGCAGTACTTC	CSAGTETSGEQYF	TRBD1	TRBJ2-7	-	TRBV20-1
TGCGCCAGCAGCTTGGGCACAGGGAGCACTGAAGCTTTCTTT	CASSLGTGSTEAFF	-	TRBJ1-1	few	TRBV5-1
TGTGCCAGCAGCCAAGCTTGGGGGCGAGGCACTGAAGCTTTCTTT	CASSQAWGRGTEAFF	-	TRBJ1-1	few	TRBV14
TGTGCCAGCAGCCAAGATAGCGGGGGGCCCGATACGCAGTATTTT	CASSQDSGGPDTQYF	TRBD2	TRBJ2-3	-	TRBV4-2
TGTGCCAGCATCAAAGACAGATCAACTAATGAAAAACTGTTTTTT	CASIKDRSTNEKLFF	-	TRBJ1-4	-	TRBV11-2
TGTGCCAGCAGTTCGAAGGGACTGCTGCAGTTCTTC	CASSSKGLLQFF	-	TRBJ2-1	once	TRBV6-6
TGTGCCAGCAGTCTTCTAGGGGTCCAAGAGACCCAGTACTTC	CASSLLGVQETQYF	-	TRBJ2-5	many	TRBV12-3/TRBV12-4
TGTGCCAGCAGCTCCCGACACACAGATACGCAGTATTTT	CASSSRHTDTQYF	-	TRBJ2-3	many	TRBV7-2
TGCGCCAGCAGCCACCCTCCTCCCCAGGCAGATACGCAGTATTTT	CASSHPPPQADTQYF	-	TRBJ2-3	once	TRBV5-1
TGTGCCAGCAGCTTAAGGCCTAACATCCTAGGGGTGCAGTTCTTC	CASSLRPNILGVQFF	-	TRBJ2-1	many	TRBV7-2
TGTGCCAGCAGTTACAGGGAACATGAGCAGTTCTTC	CASSYREHEQFF	-	TRBJ2-1	few	TRBV28
TGTGCCAGCAGTTTATCAGGGCTTGAGCAGTACTTC	CASSLSGLEQYF	-	TRBJ2-7	many	TRBV12-3/TRBV12-4
TGTGCCAGCAGCTTCGGACTATCAACATCCTACGAGCAGTACTTC	CASSFGLSTSYEQYF	-	TRBJ2-7	few	TRBV7-2
TGCGCCAGCAGCTTGGGAGACAGACCTTACTATGGCTACACCTTC	CASSLGDRPYYGYTF	-	TRBJ1-2	many	TRBV5-1
TGTGCCAGCAGCTTCTATTTGATGCGAGGAACTGAAGCTTTCTTT	CASSFYLMRGTEAFF	-	TRBJ1-1	few	TRBV7-9
TGTGCCAGCAGTTACTTGGGGGATCCGCCGGGCTACACCTTC	CASSYLGDPPGYTF	-	TRBJ1-2	-	TRBV6-6
TGTGCCAGCAGGATCCCATTAGTCTTAGCTAACTATGGCTACACCTTC	CASRIPLVLANYGYTF	-	TRBJ1-2	once	TRBV6-5
TGTGCCAGCAGCCCCCCATCCTACAGCGCGTACGAGCAGTACTTC	CASSPPSYSAYEQYF	-	TRBJ2-7	many	TRBV5-5
TGTGCCACCAGTGAGTTTCTAGCGGGAGGGGGCTACAATAATGAGCAGTTCTTC	CATSEFLAGGGYNNEQFF	TRBD2	TRBJ2-1	few	TRBV24-1
TGTGCCAGTAGTCTAGTTGCTAGCAATCAGCCCCAGCATTTT	CASSLVASNQPQHF	-	TRBJ1-5	few	TRBV19
TGTGCCAGCAGCGACCGTCCCGGGACAGGGTCTAGCTCCTACAATGAGCAGTTCTTC	CASSDRPGTGSSSYNEQFF	TRBD1	TRBJ2-1	many	TRBV9
TGTGCCAGCAGTCTCGGGGCGAGCACAGATACGCAGTATTTT	CASSLGASTDTQYF	-	TRBJ2-3	many	TRBV6-4
TGTGCCAGCAGGTCTGGGGCTACGGGGGCTAATGAAAAACTGTTTTTT	CASRSGATGANEKLFF	-	TRBJ1-4	few	TRBV6-5
TGTGCCAGCTCACCGGACATGGTCGATGGCTACACCTTC	CASSPDMVDGYTF	-	TRBJ1-2	many	TRBV18
TGCAGTGCTTGGGAACGGCAGCAGGGCTATGGCTACACCTTC	CSAWERQQGYGYTF	-	TRBJ1-2	-	TRBV20-1
TGTGCCACCGCAGGGAATTACAATGAGCAGTTCTTC	CATAGNYNEQFF	-	TRBJ2-1	-	TRBV24-1
TGCGTCAGCAGCCCGGGGGACAGCGCGTGGGGCACTGAAGCTTTCTTT	CVSSPGDSAWGTEAFF	TRBD1	TRBJ1-1	-	TRBV5-1
TGTGCCAGCAGTCCCCGGACGGCTAATGAAAAACTGTTTTTT	CASSPRTANEKLFF	-	TRBJ1-4	-	TRBV27
TGTGCCACGGAGGCGGGGAGCTCCTACAATGAGCAGTTCTTC	CATEAGSSYNEQFF	-	TRBJ2-1	many	TRBV6-1
TGTGCCAGCGCTCTAGCGGGAGAAGAGACCCAGTACTTC	CASALAGEETQYF	TRBD2	TRBJ2-5	many	TRBV9
TGCAGCGTTGGGGAAGGGACGGCCTCCTACGAGCAGTACTTC	CSVGEGTASYEQYF	-	TRBJ2-7	-	TRBV29-1
TGCAGTGCCCCGGGACTAGCCAATGAGCAGTTCTTC	CSAPGLANEQFF	TRBD2	TRBJ2-1	-	TRBV20-1